This passage covers 31 T cell receptor beta chains from one sample sequenced in a study of T cells after yellow fever vaccination (dated by TCRdb to about 2019). The treatment or condition label, read with the paper, signifies: live attenuated yellow fever vaccine strain. Receptors were amplified or captured by 5' RACE. The instrument was an Illumina HiSeq 2500. TCRdb handled the public reads itself, with Q25 trimming in fastp and clone calling in MiXCR, and kept productive beta chains. Under each unique CDR3 protein, matching rows form one entry showing the most common genes and DNA. The sample profile shows about 150,000 distinct CDR3 sequences; about 6.2% of them were found once. Approximately 3% of the sample goes to the ten largest clones. The sample here was CD4+ T cells sorted from PBMCs, taken on the day of the first yellow fever vaccination. The receptor source for this set is a man younger than 35 who received the YFV17D yellow fever vaccine.

The chain employs TRBV4-3 and TRBJ1-1, with 7 bases identical to TRBD1. Germline trimming cut 3 bases from V and 2 bases from J; bases unmatched to any gene: 6. From germline, CDR1 is LGHNA and CDR2 YSLEER. This CDR3 has 15 residues. CDR3: CASSHPGQTNTEAFF. The CDR3 nucleotides read TGCGCCAGCAGCCACCCGGGACAGACTAACACTGAAGCTTTCTTT.

A note on this clonotype: With a much larger clone just one base away, this may be a read error. This chain joins TRBV10-3 and TRBJ1-1; D may be TRBD1 (6 bases). Germline V gene sequence: CDR1 ENHRY, CDR2 SYGVKD. The CDR3 covers 13 residues. The CDR3 nucleotides are TGTGCCATCAGGGACAGAGTGAACACTGAAGCTCTCTTT. Translated: CAIRDRVNTEALF.

This clonotype was picked up many times. This chain uses TRBV7-2 with TRBJ1-2; no definite D call. The CDR3 is 14 residues long. The germline gives CDR1 SGHTA, CDR2 FQGNSA. Trimming took 3 bases from V and 0 from J, leaving 8 bases between them. In DNA, the CDR3 is TGTGCCAGCAGCTTTGGATCTCCTAACTATGGCTACACCTTC. It encodes CASSFGSPNYGYTF.

There are many counts of this clonotype. V gene TRBV5-1 combines with J gene TRBJ2-1; 7 nucleotides match TRBD1. V dropped 0 bases and J dropped 3; count of bases not matched to a gene: 3. CDR1 is SGHRS, CDR2 YFSETQ, per germline. CDR3 length equals 15 residues. The CDR3 bases are TGCGCCAGCAGCTTGGACAGGGGCGACTACAATGAGCAGTTCTTC. This translates into CASSLDRGDYNEQFF.

This clonotype showed up many times. The chain recombines TRBV11-2 with TRBJ1-2; weak D call: TRBD1 (5 bases). The CDR3 is made up of 13 amino acids. Germline V gene data show CDR1 as SGHAT and CDR2 as FQNNGV. V was clipped by 0 bases and J by 9 bases, with 11 bases between them. CDR3 protein: CASSLETGRSYTF. For the CDR3, the DNA is TGTGCCAGCAGCTTAGAAACAGGCCGGAGCTACACCTTC.

A few counts support this clonotype. The V gene is TRBV10-3, the J gene TRBJ2-7; the D gene is possibly TRBD1 (6 bases). Trimming took off 7 bases at V and 1 base at J, with 8 bases between the two ends. CDR3 length: 12 amino acids. Per germline, CDR1 ENHRY and CDR2 SYGVKD. As DNA, the CDR3 is TGTGCCATCAAGGACAGTTCCTACGAGCAGTACTTC. It specifies CAIKDSSYEQYF.

V is TRBV4-3 and J is TRBJ2-5; the D call may be TRBD1 or TRBD2 (5 bases each). There are 17 residues in the CDR3. Trimming took off 3 bases at V and 4 bases at J, with 21 bases between the two ends. Germline CDR1 LGHNA, CDR2 YSLEER. The DNA for the CDR3 is TGCGCCAGCAGCCAGTCCGCGTCTGGGGGAAGCCGAGAGACCCAGTACTTC. Translated, it gives CASSQSASGGSRETQYF.

This clonotype was seen many times. This chain joins TRBV21-1 and TRBJ1-5; the DNA was not compared with TRBD1, the D call given in the table. TRBV21-1 is a pseudogene segment. The CDR3 runs 15 residues. Here the CDR3 reads CASSKGRDSNQPQHF. CDR3 DNA sequence: TGTGCCAGCAGCAAAGGACGGGACAGCAATCAGCCCCAGCATTTT.

In its sample, this clonotype was seen a few times. This chain connects TRBV5-4 to TRBJ2-3; possibly TRBD1 for D (6 bases). Per the germline V gene, CDR1 is SGHNT and CDR2 is YYREEE (reference sequence). This CDR3 spans 14 amino acids. The V and J ends lost 3 bases and 1 base respectively, with 9 bases between them. CDR3 DNA sequence: TGTGCCAGCAGCTCCGACAGGCGCACAGATACGCAGTATTTT. It yields the protein CASSSDRRTDTQYF.

The table lists this clonotype with a few counts. The chain combines TRBV12-3 or TRBV12-4 with TRBJ1-5; no firm D call. The CDR3 spans 15 residues. Trimming took off 3 bases at V and 2 bases at J, with 11 bases between the two ends. The CDR3 nucleotides are TGTGCCAGCAGTTTTTTTTATGGCGGCAATCAGCCCCAGCATTTT. Translating it yields CASSFFYGGNQPQHF.

This clonotype has only a few counts. CDR3: CASNALWGGGETQYF. CDR3 bases: TGTGCCTCGAACGCGCTCTGGGGGGGTGGAGAGACCCAGTACTTC. The J gene is TRBJ2-5, the V gene TRBV6-1; 7 positions agree with TRBD2. The CDR3 totals 15 residues. Germline V gene data show CDR1 as MNHNS and CDR2 as SASEGT. Unmatched junction bases numbered 16, after V lost 11 bases and J lost 4 bases.

On this clonotype itself: At one boundary the junction diverges from the germline segment, which might be a read error. The CDR3 sequence is CASGYSLDYGYTF. In DNA, the CDR3 is TGTGCCAGCGGTTACTCCCTGGACTATGGCTACACCTTC. The chain combines TRBV6-5 with TRBJ1-2, with D uncertain. Germline-derived CDR1 and CDR2 are MNHEY and SVGAGI. This CDR3 is 13 amino acids long.

A note on this clonotype: This may come from a read error, since a much larger clone is one base off. The V and J genes are TRBV6-5 and TRBJ2-2; D is undetermined. There are 16 residues in the CDR3. Per germline, CDR1 MNHEY and CDR2 SVGAGI. CDR3 DNA sequence: TGTACCAGCAGTTACTCCTACCAAGCGAACACCGGGGAGCTGTTTTTT. Its translation is CTSSYSYQANTGELFF.

This clonotype was seen many times. The CDR3 loop is CASSYSTQGEQYV. In nucleotides, the CDR3 is TGTGCCAGCAGTTACTCGACACAGGGCGAGCAGTACGTC. The rearrangement uses TRBV6-2 or TRBV6-3 and TRBJ2-7; weak D call: TRBD1 (6 bases). V was clipped by 0 bases and J by 6 bases, with 9 bases between them. The germline V gene has CDR1 MNHEY and CDR2 SVGEGT. This CDR3 contains 13 residues.

The table lists this clonotype with a few counts. This chain connects TRBV20-1 to TRBJ2-4; 9 bases map to TRBD1. CDR1 is DFQATT and CDR2 is SNEGSKA in the germline V gene (reference sequence). The V gene end was trimmed by 8 bases and the J gene end by 6 bases; junction bases not matched to a gene: 5. There are 12 residues in the CDR3. The CDR3 loop is CSPTGGGNIQYF. The CDR3 DNA reads as TGCAGTCCCACAGGGGGCGGAAACATTCAGTACTTC.

The chain joins TRBV6-5 to TRBJ2-1; possible D gene TRBD2, 5 bases. V was cut by 3 bases and J by 5 bases, with 14 bases left in between. Germline V CDR1 and CDR2: MNHEY, SVGAGI. CDR3 length equals 15 residues. The CDR3 sequence: CASSYTSPKNNEQFF. The CDR3 coding sequence is TGTGCCAGCAGTTATACTAGTCCTAAAAACAATGAGCAGTTCTTC.

CDR3 loop: CSASDRDRGGWNYEQYF. DNA of the CDR3: TGCAGTGCAAGTGACCGGGACAGGGGGGGCTGGAACTACGAGCAGTACTTC. The chain combines TRBV20-1 with TRBJ2-7; 11 bases fit TRBD1. CDR3 size: 17 residues. The junction had 16 bases not matched to a gene; V was cut back by 6 bases and J by 3 bases. CDR1 and CDR2 (germline): DFQATT, SNEGSKA (reference sequence).

Concerning this clonotype itself: A much larger clone lies one base from this, so it may be a read error. The chain is built from TRBV12-3 or TRBV12-4 and TRBJ2-1; D is uncertain. CDR3 length: 14 amino acids. CDR3 DNA: TGTGCCAGCAGTCCCCGGACCGGTAACAATGAGCAGTCCTTC. Amino acid sequence: CASSPRTGNNEQSF.

In its sample, this clonotype was seen many times. The chain recombines TRBV7-3 with TRBJ2-3; D possibly matches TRBD1 or TRBD2 (5 bases each). Trimming stripped 7 bases from V and 1 base from J, with 12 bases between. Germline loops: CDR1 SGHTA, CDR2 FQGTGA. There are 14 residues in the CDR3. Here the CDR3 reads CASTRDGRTDTQYF. DNA for the CDR3: TGTGCCAGCACCAGGGACGGCCGCACAGATACGCAGTATTTT.

This clonotype has at least ten counts. V and J are TRBV6-6 and TRBJ1-1; D uncertain. Trimming stripped 6 bases from V and 8 bases from J, with 16 bases between. This CDR3 has 13 amino acids. Per germline, CDR1 MNHNY and CDR2 SVGAGI (reference sequence). The CDR3: CASSATPAAEAFF. The CDR3 coding sequence is TGTGCCAGCAGCGCTACTCCCGCGGCCGAAGCTTTCTTT.

As concerns this clonotype: A much larger clone differs by one base, so this may be a read error. The chain is built from TRBV12-3 or TRBV12-4 and TRBJ1-1, with 7 bases identical to TRBD1. This CDR3 region has 15 residues. CDR3 region: CANSFRQGIGTEAFF. The CDR3 bases are TGTGCCAACAGTTTCCGACAGGGTATTGGCACTGAAGCTTTCTTT.

The chain has TRBV7-2 and TRBJ2-3, with D possibly called TRBD1 or TRBD2 (5 bases each). There are 13 residues in the CDR3. The germline CDR1 and CDR2 sequences are SGHTA and FQGNSA. V was trimmed by 3 bases and J by 9 bases, leaving 13 bases between them. CDR3 in DNA: TGTGCCAGCAGCTTTCCGGGGACCAGCACGCAGTATTTT. This gives the protein CASSFPGTSTQYF.

This clonotype was seen ten or more times. The J gene is TRBJ2-5, the V gene TRBV7-9; D could derive from TRBD1 or TRBD2 (5 bases each). V gave up 7 bases and J gave up 3 bases, with 21 bases separating them. In germline, CDR1 is SEHNR, CDR2 FQNEAQ (reference sequence). The length of the CDR3 is 16 residues. This chain's CDR3 is CASTPRPGRYKETQYF. CDR3 nucleotide sequence: TGTGCCAGCACCCCCCGACCGGGACGTTATAAAGAGACCCAGTACTTC.

Ten or more counts support this clonotype. The V and J genes are TRBV20-1 and TRBJ1-2; D is unclear. V dropped 5 bases and J dropped 4 bases, with 14 bases sitting between them. Germline V gene lookup returns CDR1 DFQATT and CDR2 SNEGSKA (reference sequence). This CDR3 contains 13 residues. The CDR3 reads CSASNQPGYGYTF. The CDR3 region has the DNA TGCAGTGCTTCGAATCAGCCGGGCTATGGCTACACCTTC.

This clonotype was counted a few times. The chain has TRBV7-8 and TRBJ2-3, with 7 bases matching TRBD2. The junction had 11 bases not matched to a gene; V was cut back by 5 bases and J by 9 bases. Germline V CDR1 and CDR2: SGHVS, FQNEAQ. The CDR3 covers 14 residues. The CDR3 DNA reads TGTGCCAGCAGCCTCGGGACTACACAGCAGACGCAGTATTTT. Encoded protein: CASSLGTTQQTQYF.

This clonotype appeared many times. The chain combines TRBV20-1 with TRBJ1-1, with 7 positions matching TRBD1. Germline V lookup: CDR1 DFQATT, CDR2 SNEGSKA (reference sequence). This CDR3 contains 14 residues. V shed 5 bases, J shed 0 bases, and the junction held 6 bases outside the gene matches. Here the CDR3 reads CSARSGTVNTEAFF. DNA of the CDR3: TGCAGTGCTCGATCCGGGACAGTGAACACTGAAGCTTTCTTT.

This clonotype was recorded a few times. The J gene is TRBJ2-3, the V gene TRBV5-4, with D perhaps given as TRBD1 or TRBD2 (5 bases each). Trimming cost V 4 bases and J 4 bases, with 19 bases left between them. The germline V gene has CDR1 SGHNT and CDR2 YYREEE (reference sequence). The CDR3 consists of 16 residues. CDR3 loop: CASSMKGRVVSDTQYF. CDR3 DNA: TGTGCCAGCAGCATGAAGGGGAGAGTAGTATCAGATACGCAGTATTTT.

In its sample, this clonotype was seen many times. The gene calls are TRBV29-1 and TRBJ2-3; TRBD2 matches 12 bases. The ends lost 7 bases at V and 3 bases at J; junction bases unmatched: 2. Germline values: CDR1 SQVTM, CDR2 ANQGSEA. The length of the CDR3 is 13 residues. In DNA, the CDR3 is TGCAGCGGGGGGACTAGCGGGACAGATACGCAGTATTTT. Translation: CSGGTSGTDTQYF.

This clonotype has more than one count but fewer than ten. The rearrangement links TRBV7-6 to TRBJ2-1, with a tentative D call TRBD2 (6 bases). With 8 bases removed from V and 0 bases from J, the gap between germline ends came to 14 bases. CDR3 length: 15 residues. Per the germline V gene, CDR1 is SGHVS and CDR2 is FNYEAQ. This CDR3 is CASGSGLSSYNEQFF. CDR3 DNA: TGTGCCAGCGGGAGCGGGCTAAGCTCCTACAATGAGCAGTTCTTC.

This clonotype has a count of ten or more. The J gene is TRBJ1-1, the V gene TRBV3-1; D not resolved. Germline CDR1 is LGHDT and CDR2 is YNNKEL (reference sequence). V gave up 5 bases and J gave up 2 bases, with 3 bases separating them. CDR3 length: 11 amino acids. CDR3 DNA: TGTGCCAGCAGCACCAACACTGAAGCTTTCTTT. This encodes CASSTNTEAFF.

There are a few counts of this clonotype. V and J are TRBV3-1 and TRBJ2-3; perhaps TRBD2 as D (7 bases). V lost 4 bases and J 2 bases, leaving 22 bases between the germline ends. The CDR3 consists of 18 residues. CDR1 and CDR2 from the germline V gene are LGHDT and YNNKEL (reference sequence). The CDR3 sequence is CASSPGLVGGPNTDTQYF. The CDR3 DNA reads TGTGCCAGCAGCCCAGGACTGGTGGGGGGGCCAAACACAGATACGCAGTATTTT.